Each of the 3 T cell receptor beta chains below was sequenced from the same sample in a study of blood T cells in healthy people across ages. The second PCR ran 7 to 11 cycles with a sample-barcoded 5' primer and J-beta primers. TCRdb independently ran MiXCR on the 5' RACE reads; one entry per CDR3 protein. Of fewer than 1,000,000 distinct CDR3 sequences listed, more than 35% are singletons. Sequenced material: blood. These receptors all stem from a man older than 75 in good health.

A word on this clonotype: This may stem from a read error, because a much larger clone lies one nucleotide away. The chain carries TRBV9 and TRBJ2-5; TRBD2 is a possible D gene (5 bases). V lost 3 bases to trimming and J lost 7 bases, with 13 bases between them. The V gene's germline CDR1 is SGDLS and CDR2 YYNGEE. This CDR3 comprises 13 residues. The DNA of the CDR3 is TGTGCCAGCAGCGGAGAGGGCTCGGGGACCCAGTACTTC. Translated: CASSGEGSGTQYF. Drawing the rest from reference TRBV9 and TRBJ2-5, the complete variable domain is DSGVTQTPKHLITATGQRVTLRCSPRSGDLSVYWYQQSLDQGLQFLIQYYNGEERAKGNILERFSAQQFPDLHSELNLSSLELGDSALYFCASSGEGSGTQYFGPGTRLLVL.

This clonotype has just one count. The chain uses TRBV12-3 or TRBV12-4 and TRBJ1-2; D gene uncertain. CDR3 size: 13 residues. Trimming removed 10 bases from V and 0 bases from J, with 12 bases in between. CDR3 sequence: CATGPTANYGYTF. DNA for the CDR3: TGTGCCACCGGACCTACAGCTAACTATGGCTACACCTTC.

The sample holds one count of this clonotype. The CDR3 nucleotides read TGCAGCGTAGCCGACAGAACAACTAATGAAAAACTGTTTTTT. Its translation is CSVADRTTNEKLFF. The V and J genes are TRBV29-1 and TRBJ1-4; weak D call: TRBD1 (5 bases). CDR1 SQVTM and CDR2 ANQGSEA come from the germline V gene. This CDR3 is 14 amino acids long. Between the trimmed V and J ends, which lost 6 bases and 0 bases, there was a span of 11 bases.